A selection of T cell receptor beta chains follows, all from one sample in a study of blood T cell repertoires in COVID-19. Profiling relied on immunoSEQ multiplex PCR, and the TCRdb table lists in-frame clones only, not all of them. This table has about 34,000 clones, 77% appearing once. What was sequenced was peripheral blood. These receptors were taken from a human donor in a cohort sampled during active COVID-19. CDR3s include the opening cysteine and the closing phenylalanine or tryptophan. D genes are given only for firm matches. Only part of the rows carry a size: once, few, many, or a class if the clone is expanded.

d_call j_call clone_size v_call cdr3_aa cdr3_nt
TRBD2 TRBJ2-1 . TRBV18 CASSPSAGATNEQFF TGTGCCAGCTCACCATCAGCGGGAGCGACGAATGAGCAGTTCTTC
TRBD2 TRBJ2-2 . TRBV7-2 CASSLDGSGSRTELFF TGTGCCAGCAGCTTAGACGGTAGCGGGAGCCGGACGGAGCTGTTTTTT
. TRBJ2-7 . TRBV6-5 CASSTFTGYEQYF TGTGCCAGCAGTACCTTCACAGGGTACGAGCAGTACTTC
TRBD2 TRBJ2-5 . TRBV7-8 CASSYLRTSGTKPGKETQYF TGTGCCAGCAGCTACTTAAGGACTAGCGGGACCAAACCTGGGAAAGAGACCCAGTACTTC
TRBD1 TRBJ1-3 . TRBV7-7 CASSLGTGLGNTIYF TGTGCCAGCAGCTTAGGGACAGGTCTGGGAAACACCATATATTTT
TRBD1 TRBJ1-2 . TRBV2 CASIPTLTGVGYTF TGTGCCAGCATACCTACGCTCACAGGGGTTGGCTACACCTTC
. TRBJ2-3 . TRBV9 CASGRTDTQYF TGTGCCAGCGGCCGCACAGATACGCAGTATTTT
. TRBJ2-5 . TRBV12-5 CASGLGQKETQYF TGTGCTAGTGGTTTGGGACAGAAAGAGACCCAGTACTTC
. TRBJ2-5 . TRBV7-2 CASSWDYQETQYF TGTGCCAGCAGCTGGGACTACCAAGAGACCCAGTACTTC
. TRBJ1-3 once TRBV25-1 CASSEERSGNTIYF TGTGCCAGCAGTGAAGAGAGGTCTGGAAACACCATATATTTT
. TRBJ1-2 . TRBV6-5 CASNTGRGGGYTF TGTGCCAGCAACACAGGGAGAGGAGGCGGCTACACCTTC
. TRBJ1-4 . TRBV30 CAWSGTNNEKLFF TGTGCCTGGAGCGGGACAAATAATGAAAAACTGTTTTTT
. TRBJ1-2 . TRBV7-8 CASSPSGDGYTF TGTGCCAGCAGCCCCTCCGGGGATGGCTACACCTTC
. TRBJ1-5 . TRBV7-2 CASSLTTVNQPQHF TGTGCCAGCAGCTTGACGACAGTTAATCAGCCCCAGCATTTT
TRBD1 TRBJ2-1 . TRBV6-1 CASARDSPYNEQFF TGTGCCAGCGCCCGGGACAGCCCCTACAATGAGCAGTTCTTC
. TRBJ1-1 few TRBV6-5 CASRQGTEAFF TGTGCCAGCAGACAGGGCACTGAAGCTTTCTTT
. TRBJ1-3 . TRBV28 CATGTTGNTIYF TGTGCCACCGGGACAACGGGAAACACCATATATTTT